Listed below are T cell receptor beta chains from one sample, sequenced in a study of molecular identifiers for immune sequencing clone quantification. In TCRdb, the PCR reads were re-called with MiXCR into one record per CDR3 protein. The sample shows fewer than 45,000 distinct CDR3 sequences, 18% of them seen only once. Sequenced material: naive CD8+ T cells from blood, with Jurkat cell RNA spiked in. These receptors originate from a human donor in good health. Some libraries in this study had Jurkat cell RNA spiked in. The CDR3 runs from the conserved cysteine through the conserved F or W. A D gene is named only where the DNA matches it firmly. Rows may omit the clone size; those that give it use once, few, many or a size class.

>-|TRBD1|TRBV24-1|TRBJ2-7
CATSSAGGSEQYF
TGTGCCACCAGTTCCGCAGGGGGCTCCGAGCAGTACTTC
>many|TRBD2|TRBV4-3|TRBJ2-1
CASSQVLAGVMNEQFF
TGCGCCAGCAGCCAGGTACTAGCGGGAGTTATGAATGAGCAGTTCTTC
>-|-|TRBV28|TRBJ2-5
CASSLENSIQETQYF
TGTGCCAGCAGTTTAGAAAACAGCATCCAAGAGACCCAGTACTTC
>medium-sized|-|TRBV5-6|TRBJ2-5
CASSLAAGRKTQYF
TGTGCCAGCAGCTTGGCGGCAGGGAGAAAGACCCAGTACTTC
>many|-|TRBV7-9|TRBJ2-3
CASSLSSDTQYF
TGTGCCAGCAGCTTATCTTCAGATACGCAGTATTTT
>many|-|TRBV29-1|TRBJ2-7
CSVEARGGEQYF
TGCAGCGTTGAAGCCCGGGGCGGCGAGCAGTACTTC
>many|-|TRBV7-9|TRBJ2-3
CASSFVGTQYF
TGTGCCAGCAGCTTTGTAGGTACGCAGTATTTT
>many|-|TRBV7-2|TRBJ1-2
CASSFGGTGPFNYGYTF
TGTGCCAGCAGCTTTGGGGGTACAGGGCCGTTCAACTATGGCTACACCTTC
>-|-|TRBV19|TRBJ1-1
CASSEILKVAEAFF
TGTGCCAGTAGTGAGATTTTGAAAGTCGCTGAAGCTTTCTTT
>many|-|TRBV6-6|TRBJ2-5
CASTPGTLTLETQYF
TGTGCCAGCACCCCGGGGACACTAACCTTAGAGACCCAGTACTTC